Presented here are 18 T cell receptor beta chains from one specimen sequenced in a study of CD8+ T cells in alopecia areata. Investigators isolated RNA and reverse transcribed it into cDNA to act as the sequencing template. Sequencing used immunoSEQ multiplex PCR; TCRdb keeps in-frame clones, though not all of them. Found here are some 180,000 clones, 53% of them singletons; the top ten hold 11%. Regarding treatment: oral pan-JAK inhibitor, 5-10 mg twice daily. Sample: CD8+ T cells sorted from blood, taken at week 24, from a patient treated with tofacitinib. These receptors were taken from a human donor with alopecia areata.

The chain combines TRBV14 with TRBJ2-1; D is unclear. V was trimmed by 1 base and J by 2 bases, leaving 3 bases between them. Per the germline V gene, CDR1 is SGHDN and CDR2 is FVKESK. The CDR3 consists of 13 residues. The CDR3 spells CASSQGPYNEQFF. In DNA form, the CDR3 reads TGTGCCAGCAGCCAAGGCCCCTACAATGAGCAGTTCTTC.

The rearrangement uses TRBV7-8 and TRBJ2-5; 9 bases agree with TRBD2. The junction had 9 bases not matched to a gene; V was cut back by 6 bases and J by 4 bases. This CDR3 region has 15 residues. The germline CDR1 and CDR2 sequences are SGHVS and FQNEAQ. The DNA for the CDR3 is TGTGCCAGCAGACCCCAGACAGCGGGGGGAGAGACCCAGTACTTC. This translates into CASRPQTAGGETQYF.

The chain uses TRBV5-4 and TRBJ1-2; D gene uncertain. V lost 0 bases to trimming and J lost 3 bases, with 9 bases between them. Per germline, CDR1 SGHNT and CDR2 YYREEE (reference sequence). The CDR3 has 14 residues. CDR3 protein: CASSLGAGDYGYTF. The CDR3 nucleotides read TGTGCCAGCAGCTTGGGGGCTGGGGACTATGGCTACACCTTC.

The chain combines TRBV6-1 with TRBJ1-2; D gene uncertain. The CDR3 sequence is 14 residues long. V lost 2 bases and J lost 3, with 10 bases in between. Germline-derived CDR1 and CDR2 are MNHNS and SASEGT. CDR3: CASSERGSDYGYTF. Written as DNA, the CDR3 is TGTGCCAGCAGTGAAAGAGGCAGCGACTATGGCTACACCTTC.

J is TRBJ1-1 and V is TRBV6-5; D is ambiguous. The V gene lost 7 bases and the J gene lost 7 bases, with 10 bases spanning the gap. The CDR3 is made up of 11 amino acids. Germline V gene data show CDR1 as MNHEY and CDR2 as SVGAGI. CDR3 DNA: TGTGCCAGCATCCGGTCCGATGAAGCTTTCTTT. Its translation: CASIRSDEAFF.

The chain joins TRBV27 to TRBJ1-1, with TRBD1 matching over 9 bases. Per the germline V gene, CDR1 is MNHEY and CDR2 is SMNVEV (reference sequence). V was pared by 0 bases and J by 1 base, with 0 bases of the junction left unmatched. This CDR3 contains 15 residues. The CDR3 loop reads CASSLSDRGNTEAFF. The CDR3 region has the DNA TGTGCCAGCAGTTTATCGGACAGGGGGAACACTGAAGCTTTCTTT.

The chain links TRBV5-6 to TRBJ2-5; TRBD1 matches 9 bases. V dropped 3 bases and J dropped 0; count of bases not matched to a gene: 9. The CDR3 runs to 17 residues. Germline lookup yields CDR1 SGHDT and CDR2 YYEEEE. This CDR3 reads CASSSDRGSRYQETQYF. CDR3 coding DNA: TGTGCCAGCAGCTCGGACAGGGGATCACGTTACCAAGAGACCCAGTACTTC.

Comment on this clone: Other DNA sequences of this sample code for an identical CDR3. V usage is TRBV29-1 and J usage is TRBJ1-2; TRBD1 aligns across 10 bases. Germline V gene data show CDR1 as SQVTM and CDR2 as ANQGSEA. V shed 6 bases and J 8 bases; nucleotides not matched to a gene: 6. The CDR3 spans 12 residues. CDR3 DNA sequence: TGCAGCGTCCCGGACAGGGGGGGCGGCTACACCTTC. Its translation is CSVPDRGGGYTF.

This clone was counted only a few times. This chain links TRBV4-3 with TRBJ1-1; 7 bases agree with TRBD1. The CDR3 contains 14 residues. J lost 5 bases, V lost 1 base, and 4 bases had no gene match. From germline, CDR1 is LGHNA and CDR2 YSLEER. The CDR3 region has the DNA TGCGCCAGCAGCCAAGGAGACAGGGCAACTGAAGCTTTCTTT. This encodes CASSQGDRATEAFF.

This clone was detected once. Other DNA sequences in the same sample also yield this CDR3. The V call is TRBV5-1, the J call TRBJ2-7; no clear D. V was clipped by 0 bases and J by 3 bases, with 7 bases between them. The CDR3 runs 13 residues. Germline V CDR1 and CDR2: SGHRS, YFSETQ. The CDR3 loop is CASSLGQSYEQYF. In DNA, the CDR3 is TGCGCCAGCAGCTTGGGACAAAGCTACGAGCAGTACTTC. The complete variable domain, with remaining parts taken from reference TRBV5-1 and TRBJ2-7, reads KAGVTQTPRYLIKTRGQQVTLSCSPISGHRSVSWYQQTPGQGLQFLFEYFSETQRNKGNFPGRFSGRQFSNSRSEMNVSTLELGDSALYLCASSLGQSYEQYFGPGTRLTVT.

The CDR3 nucleotides are TGCAGCGTTGAAATTCCCGGATATGAAGGAACTGAAGCTTTCTTT. Protein sequence: CSVEIPGYEGTEAFF. The V and J genes are TRBV29-1 and TRBJ1-1; no reliable D call. Germline values: CDR1 SQVTM, CDR2 ANQGSEA. The CDR3 has 15 residues. The V end lost 2 bases, the J end lost 5 bases, and 18 bases lay between the germline ends.

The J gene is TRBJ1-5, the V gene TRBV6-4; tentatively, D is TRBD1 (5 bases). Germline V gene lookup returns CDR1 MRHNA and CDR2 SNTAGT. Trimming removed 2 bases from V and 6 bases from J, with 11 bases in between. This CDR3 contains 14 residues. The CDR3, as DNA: TGTGCCAGCAGTGACGCAGCAGGGAGTCAGCCCCAGCATTTT. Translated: CASSDAAGSQPQHF.

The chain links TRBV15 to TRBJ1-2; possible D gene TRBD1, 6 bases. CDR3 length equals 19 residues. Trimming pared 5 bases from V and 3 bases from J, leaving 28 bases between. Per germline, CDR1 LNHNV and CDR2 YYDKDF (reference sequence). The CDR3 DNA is TGTGCCACCAGCGGTTACAGGGAGAAGGTTGTGTCGTTCGACTATGGCTACACCTTC. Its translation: CATSGYREKVVSFDYGYTF.

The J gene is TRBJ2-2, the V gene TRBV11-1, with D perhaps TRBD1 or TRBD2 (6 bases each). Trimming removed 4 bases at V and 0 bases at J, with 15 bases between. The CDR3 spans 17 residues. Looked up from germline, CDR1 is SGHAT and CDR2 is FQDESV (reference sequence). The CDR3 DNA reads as TGTGCCAGCAGCTCGAGGGGGGCCTTGACGAACACCGGGGAGCTGTTTTTT. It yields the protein CASSSRGALTNTGELFF.

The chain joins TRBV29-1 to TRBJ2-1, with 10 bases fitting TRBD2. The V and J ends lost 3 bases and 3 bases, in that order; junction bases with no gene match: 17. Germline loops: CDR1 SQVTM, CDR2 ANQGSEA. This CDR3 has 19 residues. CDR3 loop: CSVDGDLSGGDWFYNEQFF. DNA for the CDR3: TGCAGCGTTGATGGGGATTTGAGCGGGGGGGACTGGTTCTACAATGAGCAGTTCTTC.

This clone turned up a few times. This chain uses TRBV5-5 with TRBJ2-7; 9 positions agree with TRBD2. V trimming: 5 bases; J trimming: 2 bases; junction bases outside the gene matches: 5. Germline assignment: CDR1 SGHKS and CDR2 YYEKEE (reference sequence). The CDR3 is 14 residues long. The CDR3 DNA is TGTGCCAGCAGTGAGCGGGGGGCCCCCTACGAGCAGTACTTC. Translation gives CASSERGAPYEQYF.

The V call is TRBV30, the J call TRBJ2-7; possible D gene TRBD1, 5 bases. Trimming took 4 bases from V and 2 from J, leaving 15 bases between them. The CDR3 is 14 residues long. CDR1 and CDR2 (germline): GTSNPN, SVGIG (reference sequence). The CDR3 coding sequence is TGTGCCTGGACTAGGGCAGGGCTAACCTACGAGCAGTACTTC. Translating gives CAWTRAGLTYEQYF.

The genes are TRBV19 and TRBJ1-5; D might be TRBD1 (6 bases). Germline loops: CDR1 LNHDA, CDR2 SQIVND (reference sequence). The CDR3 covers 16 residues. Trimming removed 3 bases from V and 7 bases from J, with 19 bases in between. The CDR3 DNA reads TGTGCCAGTAGTATTCAGGGGCAGGGGAGCGGGCAGCCCCAGCATTTT. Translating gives CASSIQGQGSGQPQHF.